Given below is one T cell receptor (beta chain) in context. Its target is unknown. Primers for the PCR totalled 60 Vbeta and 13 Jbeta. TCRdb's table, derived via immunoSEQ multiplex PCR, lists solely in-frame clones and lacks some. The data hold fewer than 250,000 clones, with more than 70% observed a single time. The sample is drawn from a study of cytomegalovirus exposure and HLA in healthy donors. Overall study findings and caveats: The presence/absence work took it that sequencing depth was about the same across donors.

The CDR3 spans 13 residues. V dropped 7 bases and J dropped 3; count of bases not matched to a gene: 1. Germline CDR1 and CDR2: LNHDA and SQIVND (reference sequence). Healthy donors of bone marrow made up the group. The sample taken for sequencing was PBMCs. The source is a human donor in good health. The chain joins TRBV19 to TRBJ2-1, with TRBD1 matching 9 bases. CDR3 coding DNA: TGTGCCAGTACGGGACAGGGCTACAATGAGCAGTTCTTC. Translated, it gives CASTGQGYNEQFF.